This record covers a single TCR beta chain. Its antigen is unidentified. The sample is drawn from a study of identifying expanded T cells in peripheral blood. Collection occurred without any documented infections or immune events in donors. TCRdb's table, derived via immunoSEQ multiplex PCR, lists solely in-frame clones and lacks some. The table has 50,000 to 65,000 clones, around 83% seen once. General study points: Across healthy donors, higher total template counts meant significantly greater approximately two-week count variance. Differentially abundant clones: about 1.3 between replicates, 15 to 17 at around 15 days, over 18 at four.

Per the germline V gene, CDR1 is PRHDT and CDR2 is FYEKMQ (reference sequence). The CDR3 is 16 residues long. V lost 5 bases and J lost 4, with 19 bases in between. The sequence came from a person aged 18 to 69 in good health. The specimen sequenced was blood. The V gene is TRBV13, the J gene TRBJ2-3, with TRBD2 as a possible D gene (6 bases). For the CDR3, the DNA is TGTGCCAGCAGCATACAACGCGGGGTTTCCGCAGATACGCAGTATTTT. Protein sequence: CASSIQRGVSADTQYF.